This TCR beta chain came from a study of blood T cell repertoires in COVID-19. Study overall: Italy, Spain and the United States were the sources of the convalescent and acute COVID-19 samples. From T cells, B-cell-depleted T cells, or PBMCs came the material, which was cDNA or gDNA.

Original methodology: Amplifying reference gene primers gave estimates of nucleated cell counts. Produced via immunoSEQ multiplex PCR; TCRdb's table is partial and in-frame only. The V and J calls and the clone size are those of that table, but D and trimming were determined from the DNA. Of about 98,000 clones listed, 81% are singletons. The ends were cut back, 7 bases at V and 2 bases at J, with 15 bases in the middle. Per the germline V gene, CDR1 is LNHDA and CDR2 is SQIVND (reference sequence). The CDR3 runs 16 residues. Source material: peripheral blood. The rearrangement joins TRBV19 to TRBJ2-6; possibly TRBD1 for D (5 bases). The origin of this receptor is a woman of 80 years or more with acute or convalescent COVID-19. Here the CDR3 DNA reads TGTGCCAGTAACCCAGGGTTCTCGACTGGGGCCAACGTCCTGACTTTC. This encodes CASNPGFSTGANVLTF.